Sequencing of this TCR beta chain was carried out in a study of Ad26.COV2.S vaccination and SARS-CoV-2 variants (dated by TCRdb to the early 2020s). For the study in its entirety: Donors in the vaccine arm were drawn from COV1001, a phase I-IIa trial of Ad26.COV2.S in healthy adults that was multicentre, randomized, double-blind and placebo-controlled. Ad26.COV2.S was administered intramuscularly at a dose of 5x10^10 or 1x10^11 viral particles, either as one shot or as two shots given 56 days apart. Sequencing of the TCRbeta repertoire served to evaluate the specificity and breadth of SARS-CoV-2-reactive T cell receptors following Ad26.COV2.S vaccination. The TCR-sequenced set comprised about 30 samples: some 19 Ad26.COV2.S vaccine recipients, 5 placebo recipients and 8 SARS-CoV-2 convalescent individuals. Trial participants were randomized into five groups of five: low-dose or high-dose Ad26.COV2.S given once or twice, or placebo on both occasions. Blinding of investigators to trial group allocation was maintained during experiments and outcome assessment.

The immunoSEQ Assay was used to sequence TCRbeta CDR3 regions. After extraction, genomic DNA underwent amplification by bias-controlled multiplex PCR, followed by high-throughput sequencing. Per the authors' processing: To quantify the absolute abundance of every unique TCRbeta CDR3 region, sequences were collapsed and filtered. T cell fraction was estimated by normalization of TCRbeta template counts to usable DNA, with usable DNA being measured through amplification of reference genes present in all nucleated cells. Repertoire TCRs were annotated as SARS-CoV-2-specific when V gene, CDR3 amino acid sequence and J gene were exactly matched to a known reactive TCR set. MIRA supplied the reference SARS-CoV-2 TCR set, which was filtered for enrichment in COVID-19-positive ImmuneCODE repertoires so that public or cross-reactive TCRs were removed. Based on the MIRA antigens, annotated TCRs were further analysed at the level of specific ORF or position within ORF. Depth was the summed frequency of annotated unique rearrangements, while breadth was defined as annotated unique rearrangements over total unique productive rearrangements. TCR breadth was compared between groups using two-sided Wilcoxon rank-sum tests. As stored in TCRdb, this immuneACCESS dataset retains in-frame rearrangements with V and J assigned. A fraction of the clones does not appear; measured against another copy, unresolved V genes explain less than half of the discrepancy, and the remainder lacks a known reason. V and J calls and clone size are as listed in that table; D and trimming were resolved from the DNA. The sample includes a few hundred thousand clones, with around nine tenths observed a single time. The top ten hold more than 3% of the sample.

Notes on this clone: This receptor's antigen is unknown. The sample holds no much larger clone one base away, and base qualities are not on file.

The sample's treatment or condition, from its label and the paper: some 20 received Ad26.COV2.S at low or high dose, single or two shots; several received placebo; per-sample allocation not given. Repertoires of vaccine and placebo recipients were sequenced from samples collected on day 63 after the first injection. Cohort 1b enrolled about two dozen adults aged 18-55 years at a single site in Boston, USA, between 29 July and 7 August 2020. Ad26.COV2.S was a replication-incompetent adenovirus type 26 vector that expressed a prefusion-stabilized SARS-CoV-2 spike protein derived from the original Wuhan strain. V loses 5 bases, J loses 3 bases, and the germline ends lie 12 bases apart. Its CDR3 holds 14 amino acids, cysteine through phenylalanine. Only CDR3 DNA is held: 42 bases, read in frame from base 1. From the germline V gene (reference sequence), CDR1 is MNHNY and CDR2 is SVGAGI. What the study reported, not specific to this receptor: Comparing responses between vaccine doses or regimens was not something the study was powered to do. Comparable non-spike TCR breadth was observed between vaccine and placebo recipients, consistent with only spike being contained in the vaccine. Substantial breadth of spike-specific CD8+ and CD4+ T cell responses was reported after vaccination. The authors noted that total T cell responses may have been underestimated by the TCR breadth and depth analyses. Spike-specific TCR breadth was higher in Ad26.COV2.S recipients than in placebo recipients (P = 0.0014).

This sequence uses TRBV6-6 and TRBJ2-3, with the D gene not confidently named. The sample consisted of peripheral blood, taken in a trial of Ad26.COV2.S vaccine versus placebo. This receptor was taken from a person between 18 and 65 years old who received the Ad26.COV2.S COVID-19 vaccine or a placebo. The nucleotide sequence reads TGTGCCAGCAGTCTCCGGATCGGGACAGATACGCAGTATTTT. Its protein is CASSLRIGTDTQYF.